The 30 T cell receptor beta chains listed next were all sequenced from one sample in a study of shared clonotypes between healthy human individuals. TCRdb's table, derived via immunoSEQ multiplex PCR, lists solely in-frame clones and lacks some. The sample lists some 550,000 clones; more than 95% were seen once. Input material: naive CD4+ T cells sorted from blood. Subset here: CD45RA+ positively selected. Every receptor here comes from a woman in her twenties or thirties in good health.

The gene calls are TRBV6-5 and TRBJ2-7; 8 nucleotides match TRBD2. Per germline, CDR1 MNHEY and CDR2 SVGAGI. This CDR3 contains 14 residues. Trimming cost V 5 bases and J 3 bases; bases outside gene matches: 6. In DNA, the CDR3 is TGTGCCAGCAGTGCCGGGACTAGTTACTACGAGCAGTACTTC. Translating it yields CASSAGTSYYEQYF.

The rearrangement links TRBV18 to TRBJ2-7; the match to TRBD2 covers 7 bases. This CDR3 is built from 16 residues. The J segment lost 2 bases and the V segment lost 3 bases, leaving 10 bases of the junction unmatched. Germline V lookup: CDR1 KGHSH, CDR2 LQKENI. The CDR3 here is CASSPPGGSGAYEQYF. The CDR3 nucleotides are TGTGCCAGCTCACCCCCGGGCGGGAGCGGAGCCTACGAGCAGTACTTC. Supplemented by reference TRBV18 and TRBJ2-7, the full variable domain reads NAGVMQNPRHLVRRRGQEARLRCSPMKGHSHVYWYRQLPEEGLKFMVYLQKENIIDESGMPKERFSAEFPKEGPSILRIQQVVRGDSAAYFCASSPPGGSGAYEQYFGPGTRLTVT.

The chain is built from TRBV10-3 and TRBJ2-7; 10 bases map to TRBD1. V was clipped by 6 bases and J by 6 bases; unmatched bases: 11. There are 15 residues in the CDR3. The germline gives CDR1 ENHRY, CDR2 SYGVKD. The chain's CDR3 is CAIRSGTGAAGEQYF. Written as DNA, the CDR3 is TGTGCCATCAGATCGGGGACAGGGGCGGCGGGCGAGCAGTACTTC.

The J gene is TRBJ2-3, the V gene TRBV28; TRBD1 might be the D (6 bases). V was cut by 8 bases and J by 3 bases, with 12 bases left in between. This CDR3 comprises 13 residues. Germline V gene data show CDR1 as MDHEN and CDR2 as SYDVKM. CDR3 DNA sequence: TGTGCCAGCCTTGGACAGCTAACAGATACGCAGTATTTT. Residues: CASLGQLTDTQYF. The variable domain in full, with the rest retrieved from reference TRBV28 and TRBJ2-3, is DVKVTQSSRYLVKRTGEKVFLECVQDMDHENMFWYRQDPGLGLRLIYFSYDVKMKEKGDIPEGYSVSREKKERFSLILESASTNQTSMYLCASLGQLTDTQYFGPGTRLTVL.

V usage is TRBV2 and J usage is TRBJ1-4, with TRBD1 matching over 7 bases. Germline V gene data show CDR1 as SNHLY and CDR2 as FYNNEI. The ends lost 6 bases at V and 3 bases at J; junction bases unmatched: 4. CDR3 length equals 14 residues. The CDR3 reads CASSTGVANEKLFF. CDR3 nucleotides: TGTGCCAGCAGCACAGGGGTAGCTAATGAAAAACTGTTTTTT. Full variable domain (outside the CDR3, taken from reference TRBV2 and TRBJ1-4): EPEVTQTPSHQVTQMGQEVILRCVPISNHLYFYWYRQILGQKVEFLVSFYNNEISEKSEIFDDQFSVERPDGSNFTLKIRSTKLEDSAMYFCASSTGVANEKLFFGSGTQLSVL.

Here the CDR3 DNA reads TGTGCCAGCAGGAGCTCCTACGAGCAGTACTTC. Translation: CASRSSYEQYF. J is TRBJ2-7 and V is TRBV6-1; D is undetermined. The germline V gene has CDR1 MNHNS and CDR2 SASEGT. This CDR3 is 11 amino acids long. V was shortened by 6 bases and J by 0 bases, with 3 bases between the two germline ends.

The rearrangement uses TRBV2 and TRBJ1-5, with a weak D call TRBD1 (6 bases). Germline CDR1 reads SNHLY; CDR2 reads FYNNEI. V was shortened by 7 bases and J by 0 bases, with 19 bases between the two germline ends. The length of the CDR3 is 17 residues. DNA of the CDR3: TGTGCCAGCATGAAATCAGGACAGTCCTATAGCAATCAGCCCCAGCATTTT. It is translated as CASMKSGQSYSNQPQHF.

The rearrangement joins TRBV27 to TRBJ2-6; D not certain. CDR3 length: 15 amino acids. Deletions cut 3 bases from V and 1 base from J, with 7 bases between. Per the germline V gene, CDR1 is MNHEY and CDR2 is SMNVEV (reference sequence). The CDR3: CASSFLGSGANVLTF. CDR3 DNA: TGTGCCAGCAGTTTTTTAGGTTCTGGGGCCAACGTCCTGACTTTC.

V gene TRBV11-3 combines with J gene TRBJ2-5; D is possibly TRBD2 (5 bases). Trimming left V 1 base short and J 7 bases short, with 10 bases between. The CDR3 loop spans 13 amino acids. Germline lookup yields CDR1 SGHNT and CDR2 YENEEA. DNA of the CDR3: TGTGCCAGCAGCTTAGGGGAGAGTGGGACCCAGTACTTC. Its translation: CASSLGESGTQYF.

The chain employs TRBV28 and TRBJ2-7, with TRBD1 identical over 12 bases. The V and J ends lost 6 bases and 6 bases, in that order; junction bases with no gene match: 9. CDR3 length: 15 amino acids. CDR1 is MDHEN and CDR2 is SYDVKM in the germline V gene. The chain's CDR3 is CASSISGTGGSEQYF. CDR3 nucleotides: TGTGCCAGCAGCATCTCCGGGACAGGGGGCTCCGAGCAGTACTTC.

This clone has only one observation. Other nucleotide sequences from this sample produce the same CDR3. The V call is TRBV28, the J call TRBJ2-7; 9 bases agree with TRBD1. Germline assignment: CDR1 MDHEN and CDR2 SYDVKM. The CDR3 is 15 amino acids. Unmatched junction bases numbered 7, after V lost 5 bases and J lost 2 bases. CDR3 DNA sequence: TGTGCCAGCAGTCTGACACAGGGGGCAACCTACGAGCAGTACTTC. This sequence encodes CASSLTQGATYEQYF.

This chain links TRBV7-2 with TRBJ2-7; 9 positions agree with TRBD1. The CDR3 runs 18 residues. Germline lookup yields CDR1 SGHTA and CDR2 FQGNSA. Losses at the gene ends were 2 bases for V and 2 bases for J; bases not matched to a gene: 13. CDR3 loop: CASSLPRGAGTGTYEQYF. In DNA form, the CDR3 reads TGTGCCAGCAGCTTACCCCGCGGGGCAGGGACAGGGACCTACGAGCAGTACTTC.

The chain uses TRBV29-1 and TRBJ2-3; perhaps TRBD1 as D (6 bases). CDR1 is SQVTM and CDR2 is ANQGSEA in the germline V gene. The germline V and J ends were trimmed by 0 bases and 3 bases, with 10 bases remaining between them. The CDR3 contains 14 residues. Here the CDR3 reads CSVEDRGVTDTQYF. The DNA of the CDR3 is TGCAGCGTTGAAGACAGGGGAGTAACAGATACGCAGTATTTT.

This chain uses TRBV7-9 with TRBJ2-3, with TRBD2 matching over 9 bases. The CDR3 extends over 19 amino acids. In germline, CDR1 is SEHNR, CDR2 FQNEAQ (reference sequence). The V segment lost 5 bases and the J segment 2 bases; nucleotides outside the gene matches: 17. CDR3 coding DNA: TGTGCCAGCAGCCGAGGGGCCGGGGTGACTAGCGGATTCACAGATACGCAGTATTTT. This encodes CASSRGAGVTSGFTDTQYF.

The chain joins TRBV11-2 to TRBJ2-5; D unclear. Germline loops: CDR1 SGHAT, CDR2 FQNNGV. This CDR3 comprises 13 residues. The ends were cut back, 5 bases at V and 3 bases at J, with 10 bases in the middle. The CDR3 nucleotides read TGTGCCAGCAGCCCTACGTGGGAAGAGACCCAGTACTTC. Translated: CASSPTWEETQYF.

This rearrangement joins TRBV18 to TRBJ2-3; D possibly corresponds to TRBD1 (6 bases). Germline assignment: CDR1 KGHSH and CDR2 LQKENI. Trimming cost V 1 base and J 5 bases, with 7 bases left between them. The CDR3 length is 13 residues. In nucleotides, the CDR3 is TGTGCCAGCTCACCACACAGGGAAGATACGCAGTATTTT. It is translated as CASSPHREDTQYF. Drawing the rest from reference TRBV18 and TRBJ2-3, the complete variable domain is NAGVMQNPRHLVRRRGQEARLRCSPMKGHSHVYWYRQLPEEGLKFMVYLQKENIIDESGMPKERFSAEFPKEGPSILRIQQVVRGDSAAYFCASSPHREDTQYFGPGTRLTVL.

The chain links TRBV28 to TRBJ2-5; D may be TRBD2 (5 bases). With the DNA end fitting TRBJ2-7 better, the J assignment may be wrong. CDR3 length equals 14 residues. Germline V gene data show CDR1 as MDHEN and CDR2 as SYDVKM. The CDR3 bases are TGTGCCAGCAGTGAACAGCGGCCTTCCTACGAGCAGTACTTC. It translates to CASSEQRPSYEQYF.

This clone was seen only a few times. V and J are TRBV10-3 and TRBJ1-1; D perhaps matches TRBD1 (6 bases). The CDR3 contains 14 residues. V lost 5 bases to trimming and J lost 1 base, with 11 bases between them. Germline V CDR1 and CDR2: ENHRY, SYGVKD. The CDR3 is CAISSGTQNTEAFF. CDR3 in DNA: TGTGCCATCAGTTCCGGGACACAGAACACTGAAGCTTTCTTT.

This rearrangement joins TRBV18 to TRBJ1-4; D is ambiguous. Germline CDR1 KGHSH, CDR2 LQKENI. CDR3 length: 17 amino acids. The V gene lost 6 bases and the J gene lost 0 bases, with 17 bases spanning the gap. The CDR3 reads CASSNPYTDATNEKLFF. CDR3 nucleotide sequence: TGTGCCAGCTCGAACCCCTATACAGATGCAACTAATGAAAAACTGTTTTTT.

For the CDR3, the DNA is TGTGCCAGCAGCTTAAATCCGGTCGGCACCGGGGAGCTGTTTTTT. Its translation: CASSLNPVGTGELFF. The chain joins TRBV7-3 to TRBJ2-2; D is unresolved. Trimming shortened V by 1 base and J by 4 bases, and 10 bases separated the two germline ends. Germline CDR1 reads SGHTA; CDR2 reads FQGTGA. This CDR3 contains 15 residues.

The chain has TRBV19 and TRBJ2-2; D remains unclear. CDR1 and CDR2 (germline): LNHDA, SQIVND (reference sequence). Trimming cost V 2 bases and J 2 bases, with 3 bases left between them. The CDR3 runs to 13 residues. The DNA of the CDR3 is TGTGCCAGTAGTATATTTAACACCGGGGAGCTGTTTTTT. Its protein is CASSIFNTGELFF. Drawing the rest from reference TRBV19 and TRBJ2-2, the complete variable domain is DGGITQSPKYLFRKEGQNVTLSCEQNLNHDAMYWYRQDPGQGLRLIYYSQIVNDFQKGDIAEGYSVSREKKESFPLTVTSAQKNPTAFYLCASSIFNTGELFFGEGSRLTVL.

The chain has TRBV29-1 and TRBJ1-1, with TRBD1 as a possible D gene (5 bases). V shed 6 bases and J shed 4 bases, with 18 bases lying between them. Germline V gives CDR1 SQVTM, CDR2 ANQGSEA. This CDR3 has 14 amino acids. CDR3 loop: CSVTRDDFGTEAFF. The CDR3 DNA follows: TGCAGCGTGACTAGGGACGATTTCGGCACTGAAGCTTTCTTT. Using reference TRBV29-1 and TRBJ1-1 for the parts outside the CDR3, the full variable domain is SAVISQKPSRDICQRGTSLTIQCQVDSQVTMMFWYRQQPGQSLTLIATANQGSEATYESGFVIDKFPISRPNLTFSTLTVSNMSPEDSSIYLCSVTRDDFGTEAFFGQGTRLTVV.

The J gene is TRBJ2-1, the V gene TRBV10-3; tentative D call: TRBD1 (6 bases). Germline CDR1 and CDR2: ENHRY and SYGVKD. With 6 bases removed from V and 0 bases from J, the gap between germline ends came to 15 bases. The CDR3 is 16 amino acids. CDR3 loop: CAIRGPGQSSYNEQFF. CDR3 nucleotide sequence: TGTGCCATCAGGGGACCTGGACAGTCCTCCTACAATGAGCAGTTCTTC.

This clone was observed a few times. The rearrangement uses TRBV29-1 and TRBJ1-1; no reliable D call. Trimming removed 8 bases from V and 3 bases from J, with 16 bases in between. Per the germline V gene, CDR1 is SQVTM and CDR2 is ANQGSEA. The CDR3 loop spans 13 amino acids. The CDR3 DNA follows: TGCAGCTCTCGTTGGCAGTGGGACACTGAAGCTTTCTTT. Amino acids: CSSRWQWDTEAFF. Using reference TRBV29-1 and TRBJ1-1 for the parts outside the CDR3, the full variable domain is SAVISQKPSRDICQRGTSLTIQCQVDSQVTMMFWYRQQPGQSLTLIATANQGSEATYESGFVIDKFPISRPNLTFSTLTVSNMSPEDSSIYLCSSRWQWDTEAFFGQGTRLTVV.

To note about this clone: Distinct nucleotide sequences in the sample also encode this CDR3. The chain links TRBV5-1 to TRBJ2-1; perhaps TRBD2 as D (5 bases). This CDR3 comprises 15 residues. Germline V lookup: CDR1 SGHRS, CDR2 YFSETQ. V dropped 2 bases and J dropped 3 bases, with 12 bases sitting between them. CDR3 sequence (DNA): TGCGCCAGCAGCTTTGGTGGGAGTAGCTACAATGAGCAGTTCTTC. Translation: CASSFGGSSYNEQFF.

This clone has a single count. The chain couples TRBV28 to TRBJ2-1, with D tentatively TRBD1 or TRBD2 (5 bases each). The CDR3 loop spans 14 amino acids. Trimming took 2 bases from V and 7 from J, leaving 12 bases between them. CDR1 and CDR2 from the germline V gene are MDHEN and SYDVKM. The CDR3 DNA follows: TGTGCCAGCAGTTTAAGTCTAGAGGGGAATGAGCAGTTCTTC. This gives the protein CASSLSLEGNEQFF.

The rearrangement joins TRBV6-1 to TRBJ1-2; D is undetermined. V shed 6 bases and J shed 8 bases, with 10 bases lying between them. Germline V gives CDR1 MNHNS, CDR2 SASEGT. The CDR3 contains 11 residues. In nucleotides, the CDR3 is TGTGCCAGCAGGCAGGTCCGGGGCTACACCTTC. It is translated as CASRQVRGYTF.

The V gene is TRBV6-5, the J gene TRBJ2-5; no clear D. Germline V lookup: CDR1 MNHEY, CDR2 SVGAGI. The V and J ends lost 0 bases and 2 bases respectively, with 7 bases between them. The CDR3 length is 14 residues. The CDR3 nucleotides are TGTGCCAGCAGTTACTCTCATATACAAGAGACCCAGTACTTC. The encoded protein is CASSYSHIQETQYF.

The V gene is TRBV6-5, the J gene TRBJ1-1; D call uncertain. The V end lost 6 bases, the J end lost 1 base, and 9 bases lay between the germline ends. The CDR3 has 13 residues. Germline V lookup: CDR1 MNHEY, CDR2 SVGAGI. Here the CDR3 DNA reads TGTGCCAGCAGCCAGCTCGGGAACACTGAAGCTTTCTTT. This codes for CASSQLGNTEAFF.

The CDR3 loop reads CASSPDAWNTEAFF. CDR3 nucleotides: TGTGCCAGCAGTCCGGATGCTTGGAACACTGAAGCTTTCTTT. This chain uses TRBV27 with TRBJ1-1, with no clear D. The CDR3 runs 14 residues. CDR1 and CDR2 from the germline V gene are MNHEY and SMNVEV (reference sequence). Trimming left V 5 bases short and J 1 base short, with 11 bases between.